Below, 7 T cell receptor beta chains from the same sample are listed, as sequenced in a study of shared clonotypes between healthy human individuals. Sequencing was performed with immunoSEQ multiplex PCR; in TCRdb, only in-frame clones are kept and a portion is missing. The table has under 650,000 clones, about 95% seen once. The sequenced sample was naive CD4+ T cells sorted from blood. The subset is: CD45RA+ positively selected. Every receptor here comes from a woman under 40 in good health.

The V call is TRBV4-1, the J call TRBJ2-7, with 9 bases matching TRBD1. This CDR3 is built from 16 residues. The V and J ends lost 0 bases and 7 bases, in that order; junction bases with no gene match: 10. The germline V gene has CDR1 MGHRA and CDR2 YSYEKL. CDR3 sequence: CASSQDPGTGIKEQYF. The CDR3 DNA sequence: TGCGCCAGCAGCCAAGACCCCGGGACAGGGATTAAGGAGCAGTACTTC.

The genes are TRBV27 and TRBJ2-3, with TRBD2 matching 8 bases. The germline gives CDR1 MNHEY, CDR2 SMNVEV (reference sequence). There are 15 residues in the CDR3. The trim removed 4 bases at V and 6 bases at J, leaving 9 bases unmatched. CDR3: CASSSPREVGDTQYF. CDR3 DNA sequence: TGTGCCAGCAGTTCCCCGCGGGAGGTGGGTGATACGCAGTATTTT.

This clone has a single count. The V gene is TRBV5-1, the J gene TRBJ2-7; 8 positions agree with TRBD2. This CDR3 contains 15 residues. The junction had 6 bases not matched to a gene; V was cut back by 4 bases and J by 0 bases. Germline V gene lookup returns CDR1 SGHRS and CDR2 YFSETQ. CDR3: CASSRERGISYEQYF. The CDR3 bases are TGCGCCAGCAGCCGTGAGCGGGGGATCTCCTACGAGCAGTACTTC.

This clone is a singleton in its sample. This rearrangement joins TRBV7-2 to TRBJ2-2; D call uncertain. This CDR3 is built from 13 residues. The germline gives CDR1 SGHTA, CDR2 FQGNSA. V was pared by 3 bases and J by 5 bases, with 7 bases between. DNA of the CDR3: TGTGCCAGCAGCTTCCAAGGTACCGGGGAGCTGTTTTTT. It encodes CASSFQGTGELFF. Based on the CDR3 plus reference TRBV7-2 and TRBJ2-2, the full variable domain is GAGVSQSPSNKVTEKGKDVELRCDPISGHTALYWYRQSLGQGLEFLIYFQGNSAPDKSGLPSDRFSAERTGGSVSTLTIQRTQQEDSAVYLCASSFQGTGELFFGEGSRLTVL.

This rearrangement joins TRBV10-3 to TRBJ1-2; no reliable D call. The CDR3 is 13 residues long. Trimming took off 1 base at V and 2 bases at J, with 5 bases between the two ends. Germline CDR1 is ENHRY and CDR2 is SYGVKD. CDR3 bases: TGTGCCATCAGTGAGTTGAGAAACTATGGCTACACCTTC. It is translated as CAISELRNYGYTF.

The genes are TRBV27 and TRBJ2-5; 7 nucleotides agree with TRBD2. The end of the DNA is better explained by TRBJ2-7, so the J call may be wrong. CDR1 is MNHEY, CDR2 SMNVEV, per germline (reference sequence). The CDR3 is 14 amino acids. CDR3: CASSFLSGIREQYF. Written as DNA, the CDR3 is TGTGCCAGCAGTTTTCTCAGCGGGATACGCGAGCAGTACTTC.

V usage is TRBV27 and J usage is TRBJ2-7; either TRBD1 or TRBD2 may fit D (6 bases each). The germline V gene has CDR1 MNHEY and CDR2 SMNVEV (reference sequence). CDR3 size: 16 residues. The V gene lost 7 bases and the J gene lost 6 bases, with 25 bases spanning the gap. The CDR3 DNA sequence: TGTGCCAGCAAGCTCAGCTCGGGGGCCGCCTTCGGCGAGCAGTACTTC. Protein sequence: CASKLSSGAAFGEQYF.